The 21 T cell receptor beta chains below come from one sample, sequenced in a study of human T cells and chemical hapten exposure. MiXCR was run by TCRdb on the RACE reads, yielding one entry per CDR3 protein. The sample yields 80,000 to 95,000 distinct CDR3 sequences, around 10% seen once. Time point of the sample: pre-sensitization, week 0. Stated treatment: therapeutic diphenylcyclopropenone sensitization with weekly scalp DPC. The sequences come from whole blood, collected in connection with sensitization to the hapten diphenylcyclopropenone (DPC). The origin of the receptors is a woman in her 40s with alopecia areata. Some clones in this sample may be carry-over from other donors' samples.

This clonotype was counted at least ten times. The chain has TRBV18 and TRBJ1-2, with a possible D match to TRBD1 (5 bases). The CDR3 runs to 14 residues. CDR1 and CDR2 (germline): KGHSH, LQKENI. The V end was cut by 3 bases, the J end by 3 bases, with 11 bases between. CDR3 amino acids: CASSPKGGDYGYTF. In DNA form, the CDR3 reads TGTGCCAGCTCACCCAAGGGAGGGGACTATGGCTACACCTTC.

This chain joins TRBV29-1 and TRBJ2-3, with D hard to call. This CDR3 has 14 amino acids. Germline V CDR1 and CDR2: SQVTM, ANQGSEA. V lost 6 bases and J 6 bases, leaving 19 bases between the germline ends. The CDR3 is CSVAKSDSYDTQYF. CDR3 coding DNA: TGCAGCGTGGCGAAATCCGACTCCTACGATACGCAGTATTTT.

This clonotype was detected ten times or more. V is TRBV29-1 and J is TRBJ1-5; 8 nucleotides match TRBD1. This CDR3 is 13 amino acids long. Germline CDR1 reads SQVTM; CDR2 reads ANQGSEA. The V segment lost 4 bases and the J segment 5 bases; nucleotides outside the gene matches: 4. The CDR3 reads CSVVDRGDQPQHF. DNA of the CDR3: TGCAGCGTTGTCGACAGGGGTGATCAGCCCCAGCATTTT.

This clonotype has a handful of counts. The gene calls are TRBV29-1 and TRBJ2-7; 10 positions match TRBD1. Losses at the gene ends were 1 base for V and 4 bases for J; bases not matched to a gene: 4. The CDR3 has 14 residues. Germline CDR1 is SQVTM and CDR2 is ANQGSEA. The CDR3 DNA reads TGCAGCGTTGAAGGGACAGGGGGATTGTACGAGCAGTACTTC. Protein product: CSVEGTGGLYEQYF.

This clonotype was observed many times. The chain combines TRBV20-1 with TRBJ2-7; D unresolved. V was cut by 3 bases and J by 3 bases, with 6 bases left in between. The CDR3 totals 11 residues. The germline gives CDR1 DFQATT, CDR2 SNEGSKA (reference sequence). The DNA for the CDR3 is TGCAGTGCTAGTAACAGCTACGAGCAGTACTTC. Amino acids: CSASNSYEQYF.

This clonotype was seen ten or more times. The J gene is TRBJ1-1, the V gene TRBV9; D is unresolved. The CDR3 has 14 amino acids. The ends were cut back, 3 bases at V and 0 bases at J, with 9 bases in the middle. CDR1 is SGDLS and CDR2 is YYNGEE in the germline V gene. CDR3 protein: CASSGADMNTEAFF. For the CDR3, the DNA is TGTGCCAGCAGCGGAGCAGACATGAACACTGAAGCTTTCTTT. Combining the CDR3 with reference TRBV9 and TRBJ1-1 gives the whole variable domain DSGVTQTPKHLITATGQRVTLRCSPRSGDLSVYWYQQSLDQGLQFLIQYYNGEERAKGNILERFSAQQFPDLHSELNLSSLELGDSALYFCASSGADMNTEAFFGQGTRLTVV.

The rearrangement links TRBV19 to TRBJ1-1; D gene unclear. The CDR3 is 15 amino acids. Trimming took 9 bases from V and 1 from J, leaving 18 bases between them. The V gene's germline CDR1 is LNHDA and CDR2 SQIVND (reference sequence). The DNA for the CDR3 is TGTGCCAGCAGGCGGGGAATCGATCCGAACACTGAAGCTTTCTTT. This sequence encodes CASRRGIDPNTEAFF. Supplemented by reference TRBV19 and TRBJ1-1, the full variable domain reads DGGITQSPKYLFRKEGQNVTLSCEQNLNHDAMYWYRQDPGQGLRLIYYSQIVNDFQKGDIAEGYSVSREKKESFPLTVTSAQKNPTAFYLCASRRGIDPNTEAFFGQGTRLTVV.

This clonotype was observed at least ten times. This sequence joins TRBV5-4 and TRBJ2-2; D is perhaps TRBD1 (5 bases). From germline, CDR1 is SGHNT and CDR2 YYREEE (reference sequence). V dropped 2 bases and J dropped 6 bases, with 14 bases sitting between them. This CDR3 has 15 residues. The CDR3 loop reads CASSFPPGPPGELFF. The CDR3 bases are TGTGCCAGCAGCTTTCCCCCAGGGCCCCCCGGGGAGCTGTTTTTT.

This clonotype was counted many times. The chain employs TRBV28 and TRBJ1-3; 8 positions agree with TRBD1. This CDR3 is built from 15 residues. V lost 7 bases to trimming and J lost 4 bases; unmatched junction nucleotides: 9. Germline V gene data show CDR1 as MDHEN and CDR2 as SYDVKM. The CDR3 DNA sequence: TGTGCCAGCACCGTTGGCGGACAGGGCGGAAACACCATATATTTT. This codes for CASTVGGQGGNTIYF.

The chain couples TRBV3-1 to TRBJ1-1; D is unclear. The germline V and J ends were trimmed by 0 bases and 3 bases, with 14 bases remaining between them. This CDR3 is built from 16 residues. CDR1 is LGHDT, CDR2 YNNKEL, per germline (reference sequence). The CDR3 DNA is TGTGCCAGCAGCCAAGATTGGTCCCACGGGGACACTGAAGCTTTCTTT. The encoded protein is CASSQDWSHGDTEAFF. Supplemented by reference TRBV3-1 and TRBJ1-1, the full variable domain reads DTAVSQTPKYLVTQMGNDKSIKCEQNLGHDTMYWYKQDSKKFLKIMFSYNNKELIINETVPNRFSPKSPDKAHLNLHINSLELGDSAVYFCASSQDWSHGDTEAFFGQGTRLTVV.

The V call is TRBV3-1, the J call TRBJ1-2; D might be TRBD1 (5 bases). The CDR3 spans 12 residues. From germline, CDR1 is LGHDT and CDR2 YNNKEL (reference sequence). The germline V and J ends were trimmed by 2 bases and 8 bases, with 9 bases remaining between them. The chain's CDR3 is CASSQYRSGYTF. DNA for the CDR3: TGTGCCAGCAGCCAATACAGGAGCGGCTACACCTTC.

This chain connects TRBV6-5 to TRBJ1-1; D not resolved. Germline V gene lookup returns CDR1 MNHEY and CDR2 SVGAGI. The CDR3 is 10 amino acids. V lost 9 bases to trimming and J lost 8 bases, with 10 bases between them. Here the CDR3 reads CARSSREAFF. In DNA, the CDR3 is TGTGCCAGATCGAGTCGAGAAGCTTTCTTT.

The sample holds many counts of this clonotype. The chain has TRBV29-1 and TRBJ1-2; 8 bases are shared with TRBD1. The CDR3 is 13 amino acids. Germline V lookup: CDR1 SQVTM, CDR2 ANQGSEA. J was trimmed by 8 bases and V by 6 bases; bases with no gene match: 11. The chain's CDR3 is CSVFTDRVRGYTF. The CDR3 bases are TGCAGCGTATTTACGGACAGGGTACGCGGCTACACCTTC.

This clonotype appeared many times. The chain links TRBV18 to TRBJ1-5; 11 bases agree with TRBD1. CDR1 KGHSH and CDR2 LQKENI come from the germline V gene. This CDR3 has 17 amino acids. The J segment lost 0 bases and the V segment lost 3 bases, leaving 4 bases of the junction unmatched. The CDR3 region has the DNA TGTGCCAGCTCACCCGGGACAGGGGGATATAGCAATCAGCCCCAGCATTTT. Translated, it gives CASSPGTGGYSNQPQHF. Combining the CDR3 with reference TRBV18 and TRBJ1-5 gives the whole variable domain NAGVMQNPRHLVRRRGQEARLRCSPMKGHSHVYWYRQLPEEGLKFMVYLQKENIIDESGMPKERFSAEFPKEGPSILRIQQVVRGDSAAYFCASSPGTGGYSNQPQHFGDGTRLSIL.

The CDR3: CASSKEQLQPQHF. CDR3 bases: TGTGCCAGCTCGAAAGAGCAGTTGCAACCCCAGCATTTT. The rearrangement joins TRBV2 to TRBJ1-5; D gene ambiguous. Trimming removed 8 bases at V and 10 bases at J, with 18 bases between. The length of the CDR3 is 13 residues. CDR1 SNHLY and CDR2 FYNNEI come from the germline V gene.

This clonotype was found many times. CDR3 sequence (DNA): TGTGCCAGCAGCGGCCACAGGGGGGGGCCGGGAACCGGGGAGCTGTTTTTT. It yields the protein CASSGHRGGPGTGELFF. The chain links TRBV7-2 to TRBJ2-2, with D possibly being TRBD1 (8 bases). The CDR3 has 17 amino acids. The V gene lost 5 bases and the J gene lost 5 bases, with 21 bases spanning the gap. CDR1 and CDR2 (germline): SGHTA, FQGNSA. Together with reference TRBV7-2 and TRBJ2-2, the CDR3 gives the full variable domain: GAGVSQSPSNKVTEKGKDVELRCDPISGHTALYWYRQSLGQGLEFLIYFQGNSAPDKSGLPSDRFSAERTGGSVSTLTIQRTQQEDSAVYLCASSGHRGGPGTGELFFGEGSRLTVL.

This clonotype was counted many times. V gene TRBV14 combines with J gene TRBJ2-7; 8 positions match TRBD1. Unmatched junction bases numbered 6, after V lost 3 bases and J lost 2 bases. This CDR3 is 15 amino acids long. In germline, CDR1 is SGHDN, CDR2 FVKESK. CDR3 nucleotide sequence: TGTGCCAGCAGCCAGGTCCGGGACAGGCCCTACGAGCAGTACTTC. It yields the protein CASSQVRDRPYEQYF.

This clonotype was seen at least ten times. The gene calls are TRBV4-3 and TRBJ2-1; D may be TRBD2 (6 bases). Trimming stripped 0 bases from V and 3 bases from J, with 12 bases between. The CDR3 is 16 residues long. Per the germline V gene, CDR1 is LGHNA and CDR2 is YSLEER. In DNA, the CDR3 is TGCGCCAGCAGCCAAGATCCCTTCGGGGGCTACAATGAGCAGTTCTTC. Protein product: CASSQDPFGGYNEQFF.

This clonotype has only a few counts. CDR3 coding DNA: TGCAGCGTTGAAAGGCGGGGGGCATACATTCAGTACTTC. It yields the protein CSVERRGAYIQYF. The rearrangement uses TRBV29-1 and TRBJ2-4; 8 nucleotides line up with TRBD2. Germline V lookup: CDR1 SQVTM, CDR2 ANQGSEA. V was clipped by 2 bases and J by 8 bases; unmatched bases: 5. CDR3 length: 13 residues.

The V gene is TRBV9, the J gene TRBJ1-1; D is uncertain. CDR1 and CDR2 from the germline V gene are SGDLS and YYNGEE. With 5 bases removed from V and 5 bases from J, the gap between germline ends came to 10 bases. There are 12 residues in the CDR3. CDR3 sequence: CASRDLGTEAFF. Written as DNA, the CDR3 is TGTGCCAGCAGGGATCTGGGTACTGAAGCTTTCTTT.

This clonotype was picked up many times. The chain carries TRBV30 and TRBJ2-7; D tentatively reads TRBD1 or TRBD2 (6 bases each). The ends were cut back, 4 bases at V and 2 bases at J, with 12 bases in the middle. This CDR3 comprises 13 residues. CDR1 and CDR2 (germline): GTSNPN, SVGIG (reference sequence). CDR3 DNA sequence: TGTGCCTGGAACGGGGGACACCCCTACGAGCAGTACTTC. It yields the protein CAWNGGHPYEQYF.